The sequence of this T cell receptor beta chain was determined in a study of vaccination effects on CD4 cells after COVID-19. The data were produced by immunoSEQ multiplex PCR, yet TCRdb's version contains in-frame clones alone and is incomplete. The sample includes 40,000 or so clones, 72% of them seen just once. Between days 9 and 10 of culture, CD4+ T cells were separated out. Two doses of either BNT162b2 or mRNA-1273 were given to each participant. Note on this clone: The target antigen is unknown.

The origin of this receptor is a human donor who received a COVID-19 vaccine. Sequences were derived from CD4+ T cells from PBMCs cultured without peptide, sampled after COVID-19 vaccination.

The CDR3 sequence: CASSVGGSVYEQYF. CDR3 bases: TGTGCCAGCAGCGTGGGGGGTAGTGTCTACGAGCAGTACTTC. The J gene is TRBJ2-7, the V gene TRBV9; a possible D gene is TRBD2 (6 bases). This CDR3 is 14 amino acids long. V was shortened by 2 bases and J by 3 bases, with 12 bases between the two germline ends. Germline CDR1 reads SGDLS; CDR2 reads YYNGEE.